The clone carrying this T cell receptor (beta chain) has a handful of counts. Its antigen is undetermined. 5'RACE template switching generated TCR cDNA, adding a universal primer site and UMIs. TCRdb ran MiXCR on the 5' RACE reads and lists one entry per CDR3 protein. The sample has 200,000 to 300,000 distinct CDR3 sequences, 6.5% to 7.5% seen once. The sample is drawn from a study of T cells after yellow fever vaccination. Study-level information: The fractions with low cell numbers were processed using SMART-Seq v4 Ultra Low Input. Study-wide results and limits: Clones that expanded after primary vaccination mostly reappeared after the booster (roughly 96% CD4, roughly 90% CD8). Abundant clonotypes from the bulk population could get into FACS-sorted repertoires as contaminants.

This CDR3 is 14 amino acids long. V gave up 6 bases and J gave up 4 bases, with 16 bases separating them. Germline V lookup: CDR1 MNHEY, CDR2 SVGAGI. The material sequenced was CD4+ T cells sorted from PBMCs, taken on the day of the yellow fever booster vaccination. The chain couples TRBV6-5 to TRBJ2-7; weak D call: TRBD2 (6 bases). This TCR came from a man aged 30 to 45 who received the YFV17D yellow fever vaccine. In DNA form, the CDR3 reads TGTGCCAGCAGAGTCGGGACTTCTATTTACGAGCAGTACTTC. Its translation is CASRVGTSIYEQYF.